Described below is a single TCR beta chain sequence and its context. Researchers sorted participants into cohorts using their self-reported clinical history. Donors of Cohort 3 who recovered were those that had two negative PCRs, clearance, or symptom resolution. Under the authors' procedure: It was from reference gene primer amplification that nucleated cell counts were estimated. Profiling relied on immunoSEQ multiplex PCR, and the TCRdb table lists in-frame clones only, not all of them. The V and J calls and clone size were taken over from that table, and D and trimming were inferred from the DNA. Of more than 200,000 clones in the sample, 85% to 90% were seen once. J gave up 10 bases and V 4 bases, and 13 bases lay outside the gene matches. Per germline, CDR1 SGDLS and CDR2 YYNGEE. The CDR3 is 16 residues long. This sample was included in a study of blood T cell repertoires in COVID-19. Study overall: From T cells, B-cell-depleted T cells, or PBMCs came the material, which was cDNA or gDNA.

The clonotype was recovered from a man between 35 and 55 years old who had recovered from COVID-19. The chain has TRBV9 and TRBJ1-6; 8 bases align to TRBD1. Source material: PBMCs or T cells enriched from blood (not recorded which). The CDR3 spells CASSLRLGQGESPLHF. CDR3 sequence (DNA): TGTGCCAGCAGCCTTCGCCTCGGACAGGGAGAATCACCCCTCCACTTT.